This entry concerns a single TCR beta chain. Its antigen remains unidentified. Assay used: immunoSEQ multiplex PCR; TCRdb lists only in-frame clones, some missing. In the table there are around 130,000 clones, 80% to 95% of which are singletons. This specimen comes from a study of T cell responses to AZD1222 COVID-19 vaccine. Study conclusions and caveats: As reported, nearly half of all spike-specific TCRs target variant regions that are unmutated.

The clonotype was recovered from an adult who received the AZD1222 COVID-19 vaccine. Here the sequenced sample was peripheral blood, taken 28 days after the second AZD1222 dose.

CDR3 DNA: TGTGCCAGCAGTGACGGGACAGGTTTTAACGAGCAGTACTTC. It specifies CASSDGTGFNEQYF. The chain recombines TRBV6-4 with TRBJ2-7; the match to TRBD1 covers 8 bases. CDR1 MRHNA and CDR2 SNTAGT come from the germline V gene. Unmatched junction bases numbered 5, after V lost 2 bases and J lost 5 bases. The CDR3 is 14 residues long.